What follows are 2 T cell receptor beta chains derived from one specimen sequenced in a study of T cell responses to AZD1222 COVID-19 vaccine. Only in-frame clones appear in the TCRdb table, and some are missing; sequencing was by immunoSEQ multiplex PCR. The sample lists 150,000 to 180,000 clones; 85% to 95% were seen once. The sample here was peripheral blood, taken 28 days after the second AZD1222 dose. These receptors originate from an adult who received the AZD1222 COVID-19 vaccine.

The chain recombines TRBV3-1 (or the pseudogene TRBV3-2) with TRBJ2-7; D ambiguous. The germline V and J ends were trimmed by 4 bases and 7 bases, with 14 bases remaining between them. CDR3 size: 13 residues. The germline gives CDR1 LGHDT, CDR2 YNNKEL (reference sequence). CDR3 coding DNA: TGTGCCAGCAGCCGCGGAACTTTGGGGGAGCAGTACTTC. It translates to CASSRGTLGEQYF.

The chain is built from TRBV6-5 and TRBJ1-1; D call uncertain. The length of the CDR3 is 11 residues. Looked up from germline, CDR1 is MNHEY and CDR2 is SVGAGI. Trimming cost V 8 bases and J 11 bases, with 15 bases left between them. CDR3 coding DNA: TGTGCCAGCCTCCTGGGTTTAGAGGCTTTCTTT. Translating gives CASLLGLEAFF.